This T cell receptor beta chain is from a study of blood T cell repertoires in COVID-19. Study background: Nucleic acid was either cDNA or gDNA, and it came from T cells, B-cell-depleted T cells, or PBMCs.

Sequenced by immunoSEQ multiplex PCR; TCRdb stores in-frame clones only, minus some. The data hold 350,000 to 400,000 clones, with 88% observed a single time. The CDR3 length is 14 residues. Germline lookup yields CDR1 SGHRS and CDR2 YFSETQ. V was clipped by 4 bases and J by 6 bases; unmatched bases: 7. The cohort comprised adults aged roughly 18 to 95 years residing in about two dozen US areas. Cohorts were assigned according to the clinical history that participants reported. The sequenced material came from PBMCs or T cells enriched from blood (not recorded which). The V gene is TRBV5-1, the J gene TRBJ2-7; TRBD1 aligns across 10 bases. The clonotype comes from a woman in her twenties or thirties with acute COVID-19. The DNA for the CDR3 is TGCGCCAGCAGCACCGACAGGGGGCGACGCGAGCAGTACTTC. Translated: CASSTDRGRREQYF. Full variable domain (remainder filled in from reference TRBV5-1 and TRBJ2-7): KAGVTQTPRYLIKTRGQQVTLSCSPISGHRSVSWYQQTPGQGLQFLFEYFSETQRNKGNFPGRFSGRQFSNSRSEMNVSTLELGDSALYLCASSTDRGRREQYFGPGTRLTVT.